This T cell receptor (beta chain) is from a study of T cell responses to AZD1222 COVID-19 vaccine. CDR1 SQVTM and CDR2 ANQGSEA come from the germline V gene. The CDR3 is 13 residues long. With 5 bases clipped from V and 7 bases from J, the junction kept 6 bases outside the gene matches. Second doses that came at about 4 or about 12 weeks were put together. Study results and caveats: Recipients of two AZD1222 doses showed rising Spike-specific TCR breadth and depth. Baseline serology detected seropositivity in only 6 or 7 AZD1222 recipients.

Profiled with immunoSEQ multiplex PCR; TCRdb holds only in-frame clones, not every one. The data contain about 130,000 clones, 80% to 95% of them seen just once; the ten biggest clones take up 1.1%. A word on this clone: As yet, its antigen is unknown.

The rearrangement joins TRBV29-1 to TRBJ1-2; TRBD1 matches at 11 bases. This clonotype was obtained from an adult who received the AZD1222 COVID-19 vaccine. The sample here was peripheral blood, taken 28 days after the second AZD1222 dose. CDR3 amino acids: CSVQGQGAGGYTF. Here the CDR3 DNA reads TGCAGCGTTCAAGGACAGGGGGCAGGTGGCTACACCTTC.